A single sample gave rise to the 29 T cell receptor beta chains below, sequenced in a study of T-cell reconstitution after alpha-beta-depleted transplantation in children. Preparation of the TCRbeta library used unique molecular identifiers. TCRdb reprocessed the PCR reads via MiXCR and lists one record per CDR3 protein. The sample lists 400,000 to 550,000 distinct CDR3 sequences; about 10% were seen once. This specimen was PBMCs, taken before TCRalphabeta/CD19-depleted stem cell transplant. The receptors here all came from a child aged 2-15 years with inherited bone marrow failure, due to receive a stem cell transplant.

This clonotype was recorded at least ten times. V gene TRBV5-1 combines with J gene TRBJ1-3, with 9 bases identical to TRBD1. Trimming cost V 0 bases and J 4 bases; bases outside gene matches: 5. This CDR3 has 16 amino acids. Per the germline V gene, CDR1 is SGHRS and CDR2 is YFSETQ. The DNA of the CDR3 is TGCGCCAGCAGCTTGGCGGGACAGGGTGCCGGAAACACCATATATTTT. This encodes CASSLAGQGAGNTIYF.

The table lists this clonotype with many counts. The gene calls are TRBV27 and TRBJ2-1; TRBD2 agrees at 9 bases. Germline values: CDR1 MNHEY, CDR2 SMNVEV (reference sequence). V trimming: 6 bases; J trimming: 8 bases; junction bases outside the gene matches: 11. The length of the CDR3 is 15 residues. CDR3 region: CASRPTGLARDEQFF. CDR3 sequence (DNA): TGTGCCAGCAGGCCCACAGGACTAGCGAGGGATGAGCAGTTCTTC.

This chain connects TRBV30 to TRBJ2-4; the match to TRBD1 covers 8 bases. V shed 4 bases and J 7 bases; nucleotides not matched to a gene: 9. CDR1 and CDR2 from the germline V gene are GTSNPN and SVGIG (reference sequence). The CDR3 extends over 14 amino acids. CDR3 amino acids: CAWTPDRDRNIQYF. The CDR3 nucleotides read TGTGCCTGGACGCCCGACAGGGACAGGAACATTCAGTACTTC.

To note about this clonotype: This could be a read error, since a much larger clone is one nucleotide away. The V call is TRBV4-3, the J call TRBJ2-5, with 9 bases that match TRBD1. The CDR3 covers 17 residues. The junction had 8 bases not matched to a gene; V was cut back by 1 base and J by 2 bases. The germline gives CDR1 LGHNA, CDR2 YSLEER. The CDR3 DNA follows: TGCGCCAGCAGCCAAGCGCGGCGACAGGGGGGACAAGAGACCCAGTACTTC. It encodes CASSQARRQGGQETQYF.

A remark on this clonotype: This clone may be a read error of a much larger clone one base away. V and J are TRBV28 and TRBJ1-1; a weak D match, TRBD1 (6 bases). The CDR3 extends over 14 amino acids. In germline, CDR1 is MDHEN, CDR2 SYDVKM. V was shortened by 6 bases and J by 8 bases, with 19 bases between the two germline ends. As DNA, the CDR3 is TGTGCCAGCAGCCGCGACAGGTTTTGGTCAGAAGCTTTCTTT. Protein: CASSRDRFWSEAFF.

This clonotype has a count of ten or more. J is TRBJ1-5 and V is TRBV12-3 or TRBV12-4; the D gene is possibly TRBD1 (5 bases). The CDR3 is 15 amino acids. Trimming stripped 6 bases from V and 1 base from J, with 13 bases between. The CDR3 DNA reads TGTGCCAGCAGCACCCGGGGGAGGAGCAATCAGCCCCAGCATTTT. Its translation is CASSTRGRSNQPQHF.

This clonotype was picked up many times. The CDR3 DNA is TGTGCCAGCAGCAAGGACACCGGGGAGCTGTTTTTT. It encodes CASSKDTGELFF. The chain recombines TRBV7-9 with TRBJ2-2, with unresolved D. There are 12 residues in the CDR3. Trimming removed 5 bases from V and 3 bases from J, with 4 bases in between. CDR1 is SEHNR and CDR2 is FQNEAQ in the germline V gene (reference sequence).

This rearrangement joins TRBV6-2 or TRBV6-3 to TRBJ2-4; no reliable D call. Trimming removed 3 bases from V and 2 bases from J, with 2 bases in between. CDR3 length equals 12 residues. The germline V gene encodes CDR1 MNHEY and CDR2 SVGEGT. CDR3 residues: CASSYPKNIQYF. In DNA, the CDR3 is TGTGCCAGCAGTTATCCCAAAAACATTCAGTACTTC.

This chain links TRBV12-3 or TRBV12-4 with TRBJ2-7; perhaps TRBD2 as D (5 bases). Trimming took 6 bases from V and 6 from J, leaving 15 bases between them. The CDR3 contains 13 residues. Written as DNA, the CDR3 is TGTGCCAGCAGCCCCCGGGGTGTCCCCGAGCAGTACTTC. As protein: CASSPRGVPEQYF.

In this sample, this clonotype turned up many times. CDR3 in amino acids: CATSPAAVGEQYF. The CDR3, as DNA: TGTGCCACCAGTCCGGCGGCCGTGGGCGAGCAGTACTTC. This rearrangement joins TRBV15 to TRBJ2-7, with unresolved D. Trimming left V 6 bases short and J 6 bases short, with 15 bases between. The CDR3 sequence is 13 residues long. The V gene's germline CDR1 is LNHNV and CDR2 YYDKDF (reference sequence).

There are many counts of this clonotype. The chain carries TRBV10-3 and TRBJ2-1, with no clear D. Germline V gene sequence: CDR1 ENHRY, CDR2 SYGVKD. The CDR3 has 12 amino acids. Trimming pared 6 bases from V and 4 bases from J, leaving 7 bases between. Here the CDR3 DNA reads TGTGCCATCAGAACCGAATACAATGAGCAGTTCTTC. Translation gives CAIRTEYNEQFF.

The chain links TRBV27 to TRBJ2-1; 10 bases align to TRBD2. The germline gives CDR1 MNHEY, CDR2 SMNVEV (reference sequence). J was trimmed by 8 bases and V by 2 bases; bases with no gene match: 18. This CDR3 has 19 residues. The CDR3 loop is CASSLGTSGTIMGFDEQFF. The CDR3 nucleotides are TGTGCCAGCAGTTTAGGTACTAGCGGGACCATCATGGGTTTCGATGAGCAGTTCTTC.

This clonotype has just a few counts. V usage is TRBV6-5 and J usage is TRBJ2-2; possible D gene TRBD2, 6 bases. Deletions cut 6 bases from V and 7 bases from J, with 21 bases between. The CDR3 runs to 16 residues. Germline-derived CDR1 and CDR2 are MNHEY and SVGAGI. CDR3 region: CASRSSETSFGGELFF. CDR3 DNA sequence: TGTGCCAGCAGGTCCTCGGAGACTAGTTTCGGCGGGGAGCTGTTTTTT.

At least ten counts were recorded for this clonotype. The chain has TRBV9 and TRBJ2-5; 8 nucleotides agree with TRBD2. CDR1 and CDR2 from the germline V gene are SGDLS and YYNGEE. The CDR3 totals 17 residues. J was trimmed by 5 bases and V by 3 bases; bases with no gene match: 15. The CDR3 DNA sequence: TGTGCCAGCAGCGAGGGGGTAGCGGGGATGTCATGGGAGACCCAGTACTTC. Its translation is CASSEGVAGMSWETQYF.

This clonotype was seen at least ten times. J is TRBJ2-2 and V is TRBV29-1; D uncertain. The CDR3 length is 13 residues. CDR1 is SQVTM and CDR2 is ANQGSEA in the germline V gene. V lost 4 bases and J lost 1, with 7 bases in between. The CDR3 region has the DNA TGCAGCGTTGTAATAGGGAACACCGGGGAGCTGTTTTTT. Protein sequence: CSVVIGNTGELFF.

This clonotype was recorded a few times. The V and J genes are TRBV7-6 and TRBJ2-5; D remains unclear. The germline V gene encodes CDR1 SGHVS and CDR2 FNYEAQ. The CDR3 loop spans 12 amino acids. V lost 7 bases to trimming and J lost 3 bases, with 9 bases between them. CDR3 in amino acids: CASTSLEETQYF. CDR3 nucleotide sequence: TGTGCCAGCACCAGTCTTGAAGAGACCCAGTACTTC.

This clonotype was seen ten or more times. As DNA, the CDR3 is TGTGCCAGCTCACCACTCAGCGGGGGGTACAATGAGCAGTTCTTC. Amino acid sequence: CASSPLSGGYNEQFF. This sequence joins TRBV18 and TRBJ2-1, with 9 positions matching TRBD2. This CDR3 spans 15 amino acids. V lost 1 base to trimming and J lost 4 bases; unmatched junction nucleotides: 2. CDR1 is KGHSH and CDR2 is LQKENI in the germline V gene.

A single count supports this clonotype. The CDR3 nucleotides read TGTGCCAGCAGCTTAGGTGGAAGGGGTTCTAGTTCACCCCTCCACTTT. Encoded protein: CASSLGGRGSSSPLHF. The J gene is TRBJ1-6, the V gene TRBV11-2; D might be TRBD1 (5 bases). Deletions cut 1 base from V and 9 bases from J, with 16 bases between. CDR3 size: 16 residues. In germline, CDR1 is SGHAT, CDR2 FQNNGV.

V gene TRBV2 combines with J gene TRBJ2-1; TRBD2 is a possible D gene (6 bases). Germline lookup yields CDR1 SNHLY and CDR2 FYNNEI. This CDR3 has 15 amino acids. The ends were cut back, 6 bases at V and 0 bases at J, with 12 bases in the middle. The CDR3 region has the DNA TGTGCCAGCAGAGTAGCGGCCAGCTCCTACAATGAGCAGTTCTTC. As protein: CASRVAASSYNEQFF.

This clonotype was recorded many times. This chain connects TRBV27 to TRBJ2-2; D remains ambiguous. The CDR3 is made up of 15 amino acids. The V and J ends lost 5 bases and 1 base respectively, with 11 bases between them. The germline V gene encodes CDR1 MNHEY and CDR2 SMNVEV (reference sequence). DNA of the CDR3: TGTGCCAGCAGTCCCTGGACGGGGAACACCGGGGAGCTGTTTTTT. This sequence encodes CASSPWTGNTGELFF.

In this sample, this clonotype turned up many times. The gene calls are TRBV5-8 and TRBJ2-5; 14 positions match TRBD2. The V and J ends lost 4 bases and 5 bases, in that order; junction bases with no gene match: 7. CDR1 is SGHTS, CDR2 YDEGEE, per germline. CDR3 size: 16 residues. CDR3 loop: CASSVTSGRAGETQYF. CDR3 DNA: TGTGCCAGCAGCGTGACTAGCGGGAGGGCCGGTGAGACCCAGTACTTC.

This clonotype was seen many times. This chain's CDR3 is CSVEDENRGYEQYF. The CDR3 DNA reads as TGCAGCGTTGAAGATGAGAACAGGGGATACGAGCAGTACTTC. This chain uses TRBV29-1 with TRBJ2-7; 7 bases are a match to TRBD1. CDR1 is SQVTM, CDR2 ANQGSEA, per germline. The CDR3 totals 14 residues. J gave up 4 bases and V 0 bases, and 6 bases lay outside the gene matches.

This clonotype was counted a few times. The V call is TRBV5-6, the J call TRBJ1-2, with D hard to call. Per germline, CDR1 SGHDT and CDR2 YYEEEE. The CDR3 is made up of 14 amino acids. V dropped 0 bases and J dropped 8 bases, with 14 bases sitting between them. CDR3 protein: CASSLATSEGGYTF. The CDR3 nucleotides read TGTGCCAGCAGCTTGGCCACTTCGGAGGGAGGCTACACCTTC.

This clonotype was observed many times. This rearrangement joins TRBV6-2 or TRBV6-3 to TRBJ2-4; D uncertain. Trimming stripped 5 bases from V and 1 base from J, with 12 bases between. The CDR3 spans 15 residues. Germline-derived CDR1 and CDR2 are MNHEY and SVGEGT. CDR3 DNA: TGTGCCAGCAGTGATCCTCCTGGGGCCAAAAACATTCAGTACTTC. Its translation is CASSDPPGAKNIQYF.

This clonotype showed up many times. The chain is built from TRBV12-3 or TRBV12-4 and TRBJ2-3; TRBD2 matches 15 bases. The CDR3 covers 17 residues. J was trimmed by 6 bases and V by 5 bases; bases with no gene match: 9. Here the CDR3 DNA reads TGTGCCAGCAGTCAAGGACTAGCGGGAGGGGGAGGGGATACGCAGTATTTT. Translated: CASSQGLAGGGGDTQYF.

In regard to this clonotype: A much larger clone differs from this one at a single base, so this may be a read error. The chain is built from TRBV12-3 or TRBV12-4 and TRBJ2-1; 7 bases align to TRBD2. Trimming removed 3 bases from V and 10 bases from J; junction bases left unmatched: 12. The CDR3 totals 15 residues. This CDR3 is CASSLNYRGGEEQFF. DNA for the CDR3: TGTGCCAGCAGTTTGAATTATCGGGGAGGGGAAGAGCAGTTCTTC.

V gene TRBV4-1 combines with J gene TRBJ1-1; perhaps TRBD1 as D (6 bases). CDR1 MGHRA and CDR2 YSYEKL come from the germline V gene. Trimming took 3 bases from V and 1 from J, leaving 12 bases between them. The CDR3 loop spans 15 amino acids. CDR3 protein: CASSQIWTENTEAFF. The CDR3 coding sequence is TGCGCCAGCAGCCAGATTTGGACAGAGAACACTGAAGCTTTCTTT.

This clonotype was seen repeatedly, ten times or more. The rearrangement links TRBV27 to TRBJ2-5; D assignment may be TRBD1 or TRBD2 (5 bases each). CDR3 length: 14 residues. Trimming stripped 1 base from V and 0 bases from J, with 6 bases between. The germline V gene has CDR1 MNHEY and CDR2 SMNVEV (reference sequence). This chain's CDR3 is CASSLWGYQETQYF. CDR3 bases: TGTGCCAGCAGTTTATGGGGGTACCAAGAGACCCAGTACTTC.

The CDR3 nucleotides are TGTGCCAGCAGTGAAGCTAGGGGGTGGAGCGGGAAGGACGAGCAGTACTTC. It yields the protein CASSEARGWSGKDEQYF. The rearrangement uses TRBV2 and TRBJ2-7; the D gene is possibly TRBD2 (7 bases). CDR1 is SNHLY, CDR2 FYNNEI, per germline. V gave up 0 bases and J gave up 5 bases, with 20 bases separating them. This CDR3 region has 17 residues.